Described below is a single T cell receptor beta chain sequence and its context. This sample includes further DNA sequences coding for the same CDR3. Original data processing: Amplified reference gene primers provided the basis for estimating nucleated cell counts. Generated by immunoSEQ multiplex PCR, the TCRdb table keeps only in-frame clones and is missing some. D and trimming were read from the DNA, whereas the V and J calls and clone size are those reported in that table. Of about 210,000 clones listed, around 83% were seen once; the top ten hold 8.2%. Looked up from germline, CDR1 is SQVTM and CDR2 is ANQGSEA. CDR3 length equals 11 residues. Trimming cost V 4 bases and J 2 bases, with 6 bases left between them. This sample stems from a study of blood T cell repertoires in COVID-19. Study background: Italy, Spain and the United States were the sources of the convalescent and acute COVID-19 samples. The analysed material was cDNA or gDNA that came from T cells, B-cell-depleted T cells, or PBMCs.

The sequencing input was peripheral blood. The V and J genes are TRBV29-1 and TRBJ2-7, with D hard to call. The receptor comes from a woman aged 45-60 years with acute or convalescent COVID-19. CDR3 in amino acids: CSVGATYEQYF. The CDR3 DNA reads as TGCAGCGTTGGGGCAACCTACGAGCAGTACTTC.